Listed below are T cell receptor beta chains from one sample, sequenced in a study of cytomegalovirus exposure and HLA in healthy donors. Sequencing used immunoSEQ multiplex PCR; TCRdb keeps in-frame clones, though not all of them. This table holds 140,000 or so clones, around 66% found once. The sample consisted of PBMCs. The receptors stem from a woman aged 60 to 75 in good health and CMV-seronegative. Each CDR3 is given with its conserved first and last residue. D genes are given only for firm matches. Only some rows state a clone size, as once, few, many or a class for expanded clones.

d_call | clone_size | j_call | v_call | cdr3_nt | cdr3_aa
TRBD1 | NA | TRBJ1-4 | TRBV28 | TGTGCCAGCAGACCCCCGGCAGGGGGAACTGAAAAACTGTTTTTT | CASRPPAGGTEKLFF
TRBD1 | NA | TRBJ1-1 | TRBV7-3 | TGTGCCAGCAGCATAGGGGGCAGGGACCCCGGTGAAGCTTTCTTT | CASSIGGRDPGEAFF
NA | NA | TRBJ1-2 | TRBV7-8 | TGTGCCAGCAGCTTCTCAAGGCGGGCTGTACTCGGCTATGGCTACACCTTC | CASSFSRRAVLGYGYTF
TRBD1 | NA | TRBJ2-7 | TRBV19 | TGTGCCAGTAGTATCCTACCAGGACAGGGGGCGAAAGAGCAGTACTTC | CASSILPGQGAKEQYF
TRBD2 | NA | TRBJ2-1 | TRBV7-2 | TGTGCCAGCAGCCAATCGAGGGCTAGCGGCAATGAGCAGTTCTTC | CASSQSRASGNEQFF
NA | NA | TRBJ1-6 | TRBV6-5 | TGTGCCAGCACCCTCACGGTGTCAGGGGATTCACCCCTCCACTTT | CASTLTVSGDSPLHF
TRBD2 | once | TRBJ2-6 | TRBV9 | TGTGCCAGCAGCGAAACTCTAGCGGGAGGGACCGCTGGGGCCAACGTCCTGACTTTC | CASSETLAGGTAGANVLTF
NA | NA | TRBJ2-5 | TRBV6-1 | TGTGCCAGCACTATCCAAGAGACCCAGTACTTC | CASTIQETQYF
NA | NA | TRBJ2-7 | TRBV11-2 | TGTGCCAGCAGCTTAGATCCGATCTCCTACGAGCAGTACTTC | CASSLDPISYEQYF
NA | NA | TRBJ1-5 | TRBV6-6 | TGTGCCAGCAGTTACGATTTACCCAGGGGCGGTCAGCCCCAGCATTTT | CASSYDLPRGGQPQHF
NA | NA | TRBJ2-2 | TRBV5-4 | TGTGCCAGCAGCCTAGGAACCCACACCGGGGAGCTGTTTTTT | CASSLGTHTGELFF
NA | NA | TRBJ1-1 | TRBV20-1 | TGCAGTGCCGCCGGGGAGATTGAAGCTTTCTTT | CSAAGEIEAFF
NA | NA | TRBJ2-1 | TRBV7-2 | TGTGCCAGCAGCTTAGCGGGCCTCTGGCCCTACAATGAGCAGTTCTTC | CASSLAGLWPYNEQFF
NA | NA | TRBJ2-7 | TRBV27 | TGTGCCAGCCATAAGACGGGGGTCCACTACGAGCAGTACTTC | CASHKTGVHYEQYF
TRBD2 | NA | TRBJ2-1 | TRBV12-5 | TGTGCTAGTGCCGGTAGCGGGAGGGCCATTAATGAGCAGTTCTTC | CASAGSGRAINEQFF
TRBD1 | NA | TRBJ2-7 | TRBV6-1 | TGTGCCAGCAGTGTCAGGGGGTGGTACGAGCAGTACTTC | CASSVRGWYEQYF
NA | NA | TRBJ1-1 | TRBV7-3 | TGTGCCAGCAGCCCCCGCGGCGTTTCTGAAGCTTTCTTT | CASSPRGVSEAFF
TRBD2 | once | TRBJ2-1 | TRBV7-9 | TGTGCCAGCAGCTTCACCGGGACTAGCTACAATGAGCAGTTCTTC | CASSFTGTSYNEQFF
NA | NA | TRBJ1-5 | TRBV6-1 | TGTGCCAGCAGTGCTGTCGGAGAGCGATTTAGCAATCAGCCCCAGCATTTT | CASSAVGERFSNQPQHF
NA | NA | TRBJ2-2 | TRBV2 | TGTGCCAGCAGCACTTATGCAGGGTTTGGATACACCGGGGAGCTGTTTTTT | CASSTYAGFGYTGELFF
NA | few | TRBJ2-3 | TRBV7-9 | TGTGCCAGCAGCTTAGGGCACGGCAGGCGCACAGATACGCAGTATTTT | CASSLGHGRRTDTQYF
NA | NA | TRBJ2-7 | TRBV6-1 | TGTGCCAGCAGCCCAGGCAGGGCAATCTCCTACGAGCAGTACTTC | CASSPGRAISYEQYF
TRBD2 | few | TRBJ2-5 | TRBV7-6 | TGTGCCAGCAGCTTAGAGGTGGGAGGGGCATCCCAAGAGACCCAGTACTTC | CASSLEVGGASQETQYF
TRBD1 | NA | TRBJ1-3 | TRBV6-1 | TGTGCCAGCAGTTCCACAGGGGTTGGAAACACCATATATTTT | CASSSTGVGNTIYF
NA | NA | TRBJ1-5 | TRBV27 | TGTGCCAGCAGTTTTTGGTCAGGGGCAGGTTTCCATCAGCCCCAGCATTTT | CASSFWSGAGFHQPQHF
TRBD2 | NA | TRBJ2-3 | TRBV7-9 | TGTTCCAGCAGCTACCATAGCGGGAGTACAGATACGCAGTATTTT | CSSSYHSGSTDTQYF
NA | NA | TRBJ2-1 | TRBV5-5 | TGTGCCAGCAGCCTCGACTGGGGGCCCCACAATGAGCAGTTCTTC | CASSLDWGPHNEQFF
TRBD1 | NA | TRBJ1-2 | TRBV5-1 | TGCGCCAGCAGCCCGGACAGGACCTATGGCTACACCTTC | CASSPDRTYGYTF
TRBD2 | NA | TRBJ2-5 | TRBV5-4 | TGTGCCAGCAGCTTGGATGGGGGGGACCTGACCCAGTACTTC | CASSLDGGDLTQYF
NA | NA | TRBJ2-3 | TRBV5-6 | TGTGCCAGCAGCTTGCCCAGGAGCACAGATACGCAGTATTTT | CASSLPRSTDTQYF
TRBD1 | NA | TRBJ1-2 | TRBV27 | TGTGCCAGCAGTCCCTTCCCCGGGACAGGGGTTGACTATGGCTACACCTTC | CASSPFPGTGVDYGYTF
NA | NA | TRBJ2-7 | TRBV28 | TGTGCCAGCAGTTCGACAGTCTACGAGCAGTACTTC | CASSSTVYEQYF
TRBD1 | NA | TRBJ1-1 | TRBV7-2 | TGTGCCAGCAGCTTATCAGGGGGCTGGAACACTGAAGCTTTCTTT | CASSLSGGWNTEAFF
NA | few | TRBJ2-1 | TRBV7-9 | TGTGCCAGCAGGCGACCATCCCAAGACAGGTACAATGAGCAGTTCTTC | CASRRPSQDRYNEQFF
TRBD1 | NA | TRBJ1-2 | TRBV9 | TGTGCCAGCAGCGTAGGCCAGGGGGTCTATGGCTACACCTTC | CASSVGQGVYGYTF
NA | once | TRBJ1-1 | TRBV5-1 | TGCGCCAGCAGCATCGAGGTGATGAACACTGAAGCTTTCTTT | CASSIEVMNTEAFF
TRBD1 | NA | TRBJ2-5 | TRBV4-3 | TGCGCCAGCAGCCAAACCGGGACAGGGGCGTACGGGCAGTACTTC | CASSQTGTGAYGQYF
TRBD1 | NA | TRBJ1-2 | TRBV7-9 | TGTGCCAGCAGCAGAGGGACAGGGAACGGCTACACCTTC | CASSRGTGNGYTF
NA | NA | TRBJ2-1 | TRBV7-3 | TGTGCCAGCAGCTCGCACAGGTCATACACCTACAATGAGCAGTTCTTC | CASSSHRSYTYNEQFF
TRBD2 | NA | TRBJ2-5 | TRBV7-2 | TGTGCCAGCAGCCAAAGCGGGAGGGTTGGAGAGACCCAGTACTTC | CASSQSGRVGETQYF
NA | NA | TRBJ1-5 | TRBV19 | TGTGCCAGTAGTTTTCGCAGGGGTAGCAATCAGCCCCAGCATTTT | CASSFRRGSNQPQHF
TRBD1 | NA | TRBJ1-4 | TRBV4-3 | TGCGCCAGCAGCCAAGAGGGACAGGGTCATGAAAAACTGTTTTTT | CASSQEGQGHEKLFF
TRBD2 | few | TRBJ2-1 | TRBV15 | TGTGCCACCAGCAAAGGGCTAGCGGGGGTTGGGGCCGACAATGAGCAGTTCTTC | CATSKGLAGVGADNEQFF
TRBD1 | few | TRBJ2-3 | TRBV9 | TGTGCCAGCAGCTCTCGACAGGGGGGTGCGGATACGCAGTATTTT | CASSSRQGGADTQYF
NA | NA | TRBJ1-2 | TRBV4-1 | TGCGCCAGCAGCCAATGGGACAAAAATTTCTACACCTTC | CASSQWDKNFYTF
NA | NA | TRBJ1-1 | TRBV25-1 | TGTGCCAGCAAGATGCCGGGGGAGGTCACTGAAGCTTTCTTT | CASKMPGEVTEAFF
TRBD2 | once | TRBJ2-1 | TRBV19 | TGTGCCAGTAGTAGGAGGCTGTCCCGGACTAGCGGGAGTATGAATGAGCAGTTCTTC | CASSRRLSRTSGSMNEQFF
NA | few | TRBJ2-7 | TRBV20-1 | TGCAGTGCTCCTATTCTTGGCGAGCAGTACTTC | CSAPILGEQYF
NA | NA | TRBJ2-5 | TRBV14 | TGTGCCAGCAGCCCGGTCCAAGAGACCCAGTACTTC | CASSPVQETQYF
TRBD2 | NA | TRBJ2-7 | TRBV7-8 | TGTGCCAGCAGCTTTAGCGGGGACATTTCCTACGAGCAGTACTTC | CASSFSGDISYEQYF
NA | once | TRBJ2-5 | TRBV5-4 | TGTGCCAGCAGCTTTGGGCTCCAAGAGACCCAGTACTTC | CASSFGLQETQYF
NA | NA | TRBJ2-1 | TRBV7-2 | TGTGCCAGCAGCTTAGGAGGATCCGCGGACTATTACAATGAGCAGTTCTTC | CASSLGGSADYYNEQFF
NA | NA | TRBJ2-7 | TRBV14 | TGTGCCAGCAGCCATTTTAACCAGGGCGACGAGCAGTACTTC | CASSHFNQGDEQYF
TRBD1 | NA | TRBJ1-4 | TRBV5-4 | TGTGCCAGCAGCGATAGACCAGGGACAGGGATTGAAAAACTGTTTTTT | CASSDRPGTGIEKLFF
TRBD1 | NA | TRBJ2-7 | TRBV18 | TGTGCCAGCTCACCACTAGGGCCGCGACAGGGCGCGACCTACGAGCAGTACTTC | CASSPLGPRQGATYEQYF
NA | NA | TRBJ1-1 | TRBV19 | TGTGCCAGCGGAGCAGGGTTTAAGACTGAAGCTTTCTTT | CASGAGFKTEAFF
NA | once | TRBJ2-4 | TRBV19 | TGTGCCAGTAGTATAGGGACTCCGGAGGTCAAAAACATTCAGTACTTC | CASSIGTPEVKNIQYF
NA | NA | TRBJ1-1 | TRBV2 | TGTGCCAGCAGTCTGGACAAAAACACTGAAGCTTTCTTT | CASSLDKNTEAFF
TRBD2 | NA | TRBJ2-5 | TRBV9 | TGTGCCAGTTCAGCGGGAGGGATACAAGAGACCCAGTACTTC | CASSAGGIQETQYF
NA | NA | TRBJ1-3 | TRBV4-3 | TGCGCCAGCTCGAGGAGTCTCTCCTCTGGAAACACCATATATTTT | CASSRSLSSGNTIYF